The T cell receptor beta chain described here comes from a study of cytomegalovirus exposure and HLA in healthy donors. Study-wide results and caveats: A later analysis found TCR association rates differed by HLA locus, highest for DRB1 and lowest for HLA-C. It was about 150 TCR beta chains that were listed as cytomegalovirus-associated.

This clone was counted only a few times. Its target is not known. V lost 4 bases, J lost 7 bases, and 7 bases stayed unmatched. From germline, CDR1 is SGHRS and CDR2 YFSETQ. This CDR3 comprises 14 residues. Use of 60 Vbeta and 13 Jbeta primers characterized the PCR. Original processing methods: Roughly 11 million shared chains were among the about 80 million unique TCR beta chains that a later analysis counted. Measured with immunoSEQ multiplex PCR; TCRdb has only the in-frame clones, and not every one. V and J calls and clone size are as listed in that table; D and trimming were resolved from the DNA. This sample has 100,000 or so clones, with around 75% found just once.

This TCR was recovered from a man aged 45-60 years in good health and CMV-seronegative. The sequencing input was PBMCs. V is TRBV5-1 and J is TRBJ2-1, with 8 nucleotides matching TRBD2. The CDR3: CASSPGGGSNEQFF. The CDR3 coding sequence is TGCGCCAGCAGCCCCGGGGGGGGGTCAAATGAGCAGTTCTTC. Full variable domain (rest looked up from reference TRBV5-1 and TRBJ2-1): KAGVTQTPRYLIKTRGQQVTLSCSPISGHRSVSWYQQTPGQGLQFLFEYFSETQRNKGNFPGRFSGRQFSNSRSEMNVSTLELGDSALYLCASSPGGGSNEQFFGPGTRLTVL.